This TCR beta chain is from a study of regulatory T cells in long-lasting Graves disease. Stated time point: newly diagnosed GD, antithyroid drugs for less than 3 months. RNA isolated from PBMCs was used to make the TCR library. Germline V gene lookup returns CDR1 SGHRS and CDR2 YFSETQ. CDR3 length equals 16 residues. The ends were cut back, 4 bases at V and 1 base at J, with 18 bases in the middle. Arm-PCR of CDR3 regions and iRepertoire HTBI primers were the basis on which TCR beta libraries were built. TCRdb reprocessed the multiplex PCR reads via MiXCR and lists one record per CDR3 protein. The table lists almost 450,000 distinct CDR3 sequences, roughly 17% of them singletons. Study-wide results and limits: With a small sample size, accuracy may have been reduced. Persistent disease preferred TRBV28, TRBJ1-2 and TRBJ2-5; new disease, TRBV20-1 and TRBJ2-1. Patients with persistent Graves' had lower TCR diversity than newly diagnosed patients.

This clonotype appeared a few times. The antigen remains unidentified. These data also formed part of another study, on T cells in Graves' hyperthyroidism and ophthalmopathy. That study adds: Peripheral blood also featured most of the thyroid clonotypes expanded above 0.001.

The sample in question was peripheral blood mononuclear cells (PBMCs), obtained at new diagnosis, from a patient treated with antithyroid drugs. V is TRBV5-1 and J is TRBJ2-7; possible D gene TRBD1, 6 bases. The receptor comes from a woman aged 25 to 39 with Graves disease. The CDR3 region has the DNA TGCGCCAGCAGCGCCGACTCAATACAGGGTTCCTACGAGCAGTACTTC. Its translation: CASSADSIQGSYEQYF.